A single sample gave rise to the 2 T cell receptor beta chains below, sequenced in a study of blood T cells in healthy people across ages. Primed by a sample-barcoded 5' primer and a J-beta primer mix, a second PCR proceeded for about 7 to 11 cycles. TCRdb reprocessed the 5' RACE reads via MiXCR and lists one record per CDR3 protein. This table holds some 700,000 distinct CDR3 sequences, 22% found once. The sample comprised blood. Source of these receptors: a man in his 70s in good health.

The J gene is TRBJ2-5, the V gene TRBV20-1; 9 bases fit TRBD2. V gave up 0 bases and J gave up 3 bases; unmatched junction bases: 8. The germline V gene has CDR1 DFQATT and CDR2 SNEGSKA (reference sequence). This CDR3 region has 16 residues. The CDR3 is CSARDWASGVKETQYF. CDR3 nucleotides: TGCAGTGCTAGAGATTGGGCTAGCGGGGTCAAAGAGACCCAGTACTTC.

This clonotype was counted at least ten times. Germline and junction disagree at one end, which may indicate a read error. The rearrangement uses TRBV5-1 and TRBJ1-5; TRBD1 matches at 9 bases. This CDR3 has 15 residues. The V gene's germline CDR1 is SGHRS and CDR2 YFSETQ. CDR3 in amino acids: CASSPGQGSNQPQHF. Here the CDR3 DNA reads TGTGCCAGCAGCCCGGGACAGGGAAGCAATCAGCCCCAGCATTTT.